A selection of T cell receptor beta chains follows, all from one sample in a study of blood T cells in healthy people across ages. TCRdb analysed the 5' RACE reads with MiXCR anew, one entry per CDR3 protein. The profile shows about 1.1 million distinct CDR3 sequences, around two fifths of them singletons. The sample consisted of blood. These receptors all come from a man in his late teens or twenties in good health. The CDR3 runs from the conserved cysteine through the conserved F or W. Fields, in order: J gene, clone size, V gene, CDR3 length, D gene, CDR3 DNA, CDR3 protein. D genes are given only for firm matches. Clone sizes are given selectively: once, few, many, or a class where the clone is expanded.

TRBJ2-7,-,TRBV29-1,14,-,TGCAGTGTTGGGGGCAGACTTACCTACAATGAGCAGTACTTC,CSVGGRLTYNEQYF
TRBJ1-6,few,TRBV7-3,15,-,TGTGCCAGCAGCTTAAAGGGCTCCTATAATTCACCCCTCCACTTT,CASSLKGSYNSPLHF
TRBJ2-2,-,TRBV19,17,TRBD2,TGTGCCAGTAGTATAGGCACTAGCGGGGAGAACACCGGGGAGCTGTTTTTT,CASSIGTSGENTGELFF
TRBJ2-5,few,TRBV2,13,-,TGTGCCAGCATGGACGGGGTCCAAGAGACCCAGTACTTC,CASMDGVQETQYF
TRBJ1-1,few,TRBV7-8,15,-,TGTGCCAGCAGCGCTATCACAGGGCGGAACACTGAAGCTTTCTTT,CASSAITGRNTEAFF
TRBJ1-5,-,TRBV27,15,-,TGTGCCAACCCGAGTTCACCAGGGTTTCCTCAGCCCCAGCATTTT,CANPSSPGFPQPQHF
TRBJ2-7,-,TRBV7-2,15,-,TGTGCCAGCAGCCAAAGCAATCAGGGGCCCTACGAGCAGTACTTC,CASSQSNQGPYEQYF
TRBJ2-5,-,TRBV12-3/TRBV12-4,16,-,TGTGCCAGCAGTTTTTCACCGGTTAGGGCACAAGAGACCCAGTACTTC,CASSFSPVRAQETQYF
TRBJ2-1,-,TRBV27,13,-,TGTGCCAGCAGTTTAGTTTCATCCACTGAGCAGTTCTTC,CASSLVSSTEQFF
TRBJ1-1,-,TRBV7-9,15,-,TGTGCCAGCAGTCAGAGGGAGGGGGGCGACACTGAAGCTTTCTTT,CASSQREGGDTEAFF
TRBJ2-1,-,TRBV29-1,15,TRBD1,TGCAGCGCCCGGACAGGGCAAAGCTCCTACAATGAGCAGTTCTTC,CSARTGQSSYNEQFF
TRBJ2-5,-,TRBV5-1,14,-,TGCGCCAGCAGCTTGGTAACAGGGAGAGAGACCCAGTACTTC,CASSLVTGRETQYF
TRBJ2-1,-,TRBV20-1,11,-,TGCAGTGCTAGCGGTGGGGGGGAGCAGTTCTTC,CSASGGGEQFF
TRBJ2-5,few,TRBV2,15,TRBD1,TGTGCCAGCAGTGTCTGGGGACAGGGGAAAGAGACCCAGTACTTC,CASSVWGQGKETQYF
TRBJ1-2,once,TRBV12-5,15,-,TGTGCTAGTGGTTTGGGGGCAGGGAGGAACTATGGCTACACCTTC,CASGLGAGRNYGYTF
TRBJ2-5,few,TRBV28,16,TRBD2,TGTGCCAGTGAGACTAGCGGGGGGCTCATGAGTGAGACCCAGTACTTC,CASETSGGLMSETQYF
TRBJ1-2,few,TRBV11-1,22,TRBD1,TGTGCCAGCAGCCCCGCCTCGTCCTCGGGACAGGGTATGAAACATTCAAACTATGGCTACACCTTC,CASSPASSSGQGMKHSNYGYTF
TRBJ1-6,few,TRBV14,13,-,TGTGCCAGCAGCCAAGTCATTGAGGGGACCCTCCACTTT,CASSQVIEGTLHF
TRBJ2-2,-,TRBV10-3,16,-,TGTGCCATCAGTGAGTCGGGTACAGAAAAGGACGGGGAGCTGTTTTTT,CAISESGTEKDGELFF
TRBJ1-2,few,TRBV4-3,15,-,TGCGCCAGCAGCCAAGACTTCGCAGCTAACTATGGCTACACCTTC,CASSQDFAANYGYTF
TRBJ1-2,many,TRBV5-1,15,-,TGCGCCAGCAGCTTGGCCCCAGGGACAAACTATGGCTACACCTTC,CASSLAPGTNYGYTF
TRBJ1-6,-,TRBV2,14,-,TGTGCCAGCAGGGGCACAGCTAATAATTCACCCCTCCACTTT,CASRGTANNSPLHF
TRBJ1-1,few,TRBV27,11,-,TGTGCCAGCACCCTGGGACATAGAGCTTTCTTT,CASTLGHRAFF
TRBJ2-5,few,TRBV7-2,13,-,TGTGCCAGCAGCCCCTGGACAGAAGAGACCCAGTACTTC,CASSPWTEETQYF
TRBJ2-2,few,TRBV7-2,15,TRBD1,TGTGCCAGCAGCGTACACAGGGGGCAGGCCGGGGAGCTGTTTTTT,CASSVHRGQAGELFF
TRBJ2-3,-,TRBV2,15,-,TGTGCCAGCAGTGAAGATCGGTCGAGCACAGATACGCAGTATTTT,CASSEDRSSTDTQYF
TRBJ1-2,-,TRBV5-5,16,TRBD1,TGTGCCAGCAGTCAAGGCGGACAGGGAGGATTATGGGGCTACACCTTC,CASSQGGQGGLWGYTF
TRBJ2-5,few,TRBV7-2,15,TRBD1,TGTGCCAGCTCCCTATCGGGACAGCATCAAGAGACCCAGTACTTC,CASSLSGQHQETQYF